This TCR beta chain was sequenced in a study of EBV T-cell therapy then PD-1 blockade in nasopharyngeal carcinoma. Treatment in this sample: AdE1-LMPpoly-expanded autologous EBV-specific T-cell therapy followed by anti-PD-1 nivolumab. The CDR3 runs 17 residues. Per the germline V gene, CDR1 is MGHRA and CDR2 is YSYEKL. The trim removed 5 bases at V and 6 bases at J, leaving 8 bases unmatched. For this clone: Its antigen is not identified.

Assay used: immunoSEQ multiplex PCR; TCRdb lists only in-frame clones, some missing. This sample yields around 23,000 clones, of which over 75% are seen a single time; roughly 29% belongs to the top ten. The TCR originated in a man in his forties or fifties with nasopharyngeal carcinoma. This specimen consisted of CD8+ T cells from blood, obtained at approximately day 62 from a patient whose treatment included autologous EBV-specific T cells and nivolumab. V and J are TRBV4-1 and TRBJ2-2, with 14 bases fitting TRBD2. CDR3 region: CASSWRLAGGVSGELFF. The CDR3 coding sequence is TGCGCCAGCAGCTGGCGACTAGCGGGGGGGGTCTCCGGGGAGCTGTTTTTT.